Below are 5 T cell receptor beta chains sequenced from a single sample in a study of blood T cell repertoires in COVID-19. Sequencing used immunoSEQ multiplex PCR; TCRdb keeps in-frame clones, though not all of them. The sample has approximately 200,000 clones, about 85% seen once. Sequencing was performed on PBMCs or T cells enriched from blood (not recorded which). The source of these receptors is a man in his forties who had recovered from COVID-19.

The chain combines TRBV5-3 with TRBJ2-7; D call uncertain. TRBV5-3 falls under the ORF class, with uncertain function. V lost 4 bases to trimming and J lost 3 bases, with 20 bases between them. CDR3 size: 16 residues. The CDR3 DNA follows: TGTGCCAGAAGCCCCCTACAGTTAATCCCCCTCTACGAGCAGTACTTC. Translation: CARSPLQLIPLYEQYF.

The chain joins TRBV9 to TRBJ2-7; 13 bases align to TRBD2. The CDR3 spans 16 residues. After removal of 4 bases from V and 2 bases from J, the junction contained 6 bases not matched to a gene. Germline V gene sequence: CDR1 SGDLS, CDR2 YYNGEE. CDR3 coding DNA: TGTGCCAGCAGCCCGGTCGGGACTAGCGGGGCCTACGAGCAGTACTTC. Protein: CASSPVGTSGAYEQYF.

The chain uses TRBV19 and TRBJ2-5, with D possibly being TRBD1 (6 bases). Germline V gene lookup returns CDR1 LNHDA and CDR2 SQIVND (reference sequence). There are 15 residues in the CDR3. The V end was cut by 1 base, the J end by 4 bases, with 13 bases between. The CDR3 region is CASSIAQGSIETQYF. CDR3 bases: TGTGCCAGTAGTATAGCCCAGGGGTCAATAGAGACCCAGTACTTC.

The chain employs TRBV7-2 and TRBJ1-4; D gene ambiguous. V was cut by 2 bases and J by 8 bases, with 9 bases left in between. This CDR3 region has 13 residues. The germline V gene encodes CDR1 SGHTA and CDR2 FQGNSA. The CDR3 is CASSLILQEKLFF. In DNA, the CDR3 is TGTGCCAGCAGCTTAATTTTACAGGAAAAACTGTTTTTT. The full variable domain, completed using reference TRBV7-2 and TRBJ1-4, is GAGVSQSPSNKVTEKGKDVELRCDPISGHTALYWYRQSLGQGLEFLIYFQGNSAPDKSGLPSDRFSAERTGGSVSTLTIQRTQQEDSAVYLCASSLILQEKLFFGSGTQLSVL.

This clone has more than one count but fewer than ten. This rearrangement joins TRBV5-1 to TRBJ2-7; perhaps TRBD1 as D (6 bases). This CDR3 is built from 15 residues. Trimming removed 3 bases at V and 5 bases at J, with 18 bases between. The V gene's germline CDR1 is SGHRS and CDR2 YFSETQ. The DNA for the CDR3 is TGCGCCAGCAGCTCCGGGACAATCGGAATCGACGAGCAGTACTTC. Its translation is CASSSGTIGIDEQYF.